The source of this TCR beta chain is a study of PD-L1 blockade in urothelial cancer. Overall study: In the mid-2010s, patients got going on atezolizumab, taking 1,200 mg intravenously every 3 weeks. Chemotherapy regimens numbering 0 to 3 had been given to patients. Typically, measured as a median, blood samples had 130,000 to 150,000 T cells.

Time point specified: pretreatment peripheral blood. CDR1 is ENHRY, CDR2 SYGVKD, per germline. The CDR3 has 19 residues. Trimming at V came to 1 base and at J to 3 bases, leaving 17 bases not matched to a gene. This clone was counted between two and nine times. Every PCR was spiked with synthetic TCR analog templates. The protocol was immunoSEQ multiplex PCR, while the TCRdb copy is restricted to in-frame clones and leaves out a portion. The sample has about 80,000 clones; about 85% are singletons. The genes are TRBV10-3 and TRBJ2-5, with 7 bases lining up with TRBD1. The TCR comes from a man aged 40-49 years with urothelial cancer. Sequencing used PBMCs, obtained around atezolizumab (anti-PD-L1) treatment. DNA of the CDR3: TGTGCCATCAGTGAGTTACCGAGGTCAAACCGGGACAGAGAAGAGACCCAGTACTTC. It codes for CAISELPRSNRDREETQYF.